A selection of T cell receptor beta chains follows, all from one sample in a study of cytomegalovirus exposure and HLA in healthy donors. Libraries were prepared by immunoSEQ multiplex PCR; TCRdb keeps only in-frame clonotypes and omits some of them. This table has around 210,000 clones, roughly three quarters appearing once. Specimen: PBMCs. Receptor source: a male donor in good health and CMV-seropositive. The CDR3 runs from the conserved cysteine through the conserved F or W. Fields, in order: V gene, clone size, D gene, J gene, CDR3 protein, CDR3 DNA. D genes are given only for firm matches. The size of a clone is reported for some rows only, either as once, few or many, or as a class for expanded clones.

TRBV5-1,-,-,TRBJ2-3,CASSLGGKRADTQYF,TGCGCCAGCAGCTTGGGAGGGAAGCGAGCAGATACGCAGTATTTT
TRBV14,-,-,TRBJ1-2,CASSQADDRIDGYTF,TGTGCCAGCAGCCAGGCTGATGACAGGATCGATGGCTACACCTTC
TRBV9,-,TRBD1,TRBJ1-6,CASSDTGDNSPLHF,TGTGCCAGCAGCGACACAGGGGATAATTCACCCCTCCACTTT
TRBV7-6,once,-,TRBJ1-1,CASSFDSPARLDTEAFF,TGTGCCAGCAGCTTCGACAGTCCTGCCCGGCTGGACACTGAAGCTTTCTTT
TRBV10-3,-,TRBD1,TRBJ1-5,CAISEGQGYQPQHF,TGTGCCATCAGTGAGGGACAGGGTTATCAGCCCCAGCATTTT
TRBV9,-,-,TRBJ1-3,CASSAGLLEGNTIYF,TGTGCCAGCAGCGCAGGTCTTCTTGAGGGAAACACCATATATTTT
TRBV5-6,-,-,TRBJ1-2,CASSFAGRDYGYTF,TGTGCCAGCAGCTTTGCAGGGAGGGACTATGGCTACACCTTC
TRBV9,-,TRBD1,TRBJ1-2,CASSVRSVGTVGGYTF,TGTGCCAGCAGCGTAAGGTCGGTGGGGACAGTTGGGGGCTACACCTTC
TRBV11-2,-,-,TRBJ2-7,CASSLDPGHYEQYF,TGTGCCAGCAGCTTAGATCCAGGCCACTACGAGCAGTACTTC
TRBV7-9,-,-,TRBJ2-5,CASSADTLAYF,TGTGCCAGCAGCGCGGACACTTTAGCGTACTTC
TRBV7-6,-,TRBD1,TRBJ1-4,CASSLDRGREKLFF,TGTGCCAGCAGTTTGGACAGGGGGCGAGAAAAACTGTTTTTT
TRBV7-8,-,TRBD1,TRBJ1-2,CASSLGTGGLGYTF,TGTGCCAGCAGCCTGGGGACAGGGGGCCTCGGCTACACCTTC
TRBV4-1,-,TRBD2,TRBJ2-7,CASSRLAGGGYEQYF,TGCGCCAGCAGCCGCTTAGCGGGTGGCGGCTACGAGCAGTACTTC
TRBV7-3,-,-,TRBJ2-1,CASSLRGDGEQFF,TGTGCCAGCAGCTTAAGGGGAGATGGGGAGCAGTTCTTC
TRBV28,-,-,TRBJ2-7,CASSLTGSHYEQYF,TGTGCCAGCAGTTTGACAGGTTCCCACTACGAGCAGTACTTC
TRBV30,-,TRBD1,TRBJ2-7,CAWNRGLAYEQYF,TGTGCCTGGAACAGGGGGCTAGCCTACGAGCAGTACTTC
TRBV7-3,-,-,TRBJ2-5,CASSPSSQETQYF,TGTGCCAGCAGTCCTAGTTCCCAGGAGACCCAGTACTTC
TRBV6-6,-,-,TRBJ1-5,CASSYSTGVDNQPQHF,TGTGCCAGCAGTTACTCGACGGGGGTAGACAATCAGCCCCAGCATTTT
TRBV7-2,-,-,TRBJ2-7,CASSERQVSTEQYF,TGTGCCAGCAGCGAACGACAGGTCTCGACCGAGCAGTACTTC
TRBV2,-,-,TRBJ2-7,CASSGDTQYEQYF,TGTGCCAGCAGTGGTGACACACAATACGAGCAGTACTTC
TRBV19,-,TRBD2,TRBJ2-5,CASSLGTSGGRATQYF,TGTGCCAGTAGTCTCGGTACTAGCGGGGGGCGGGCGACCCAGTACTTC
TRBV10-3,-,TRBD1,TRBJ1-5,CAIGDRGLSGNQPQHF,TGTGCCATCGGCGACAGGGGGCTGTCAGGCAATCAGCCCCAGCATTTT
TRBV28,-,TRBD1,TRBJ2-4,CASSLWDRGLISAKNIQYF,TGTGCCAGCAGTTTATGGGACAGGGGGCTTATTTCGGCCAAAAACATTCAGTACTTC
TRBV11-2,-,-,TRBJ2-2,CASSLVAGTNTGELFF,TGTGCCAGCAGCTTAGTGGCGGGAACGAACACCGGGGAGCTGTTTTTT
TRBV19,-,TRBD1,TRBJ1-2,CASSLDRDYGYTF,TGTGCCAGTAGTTTGGACAGGGACTATGGCTACACCTTC
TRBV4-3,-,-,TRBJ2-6,CASSQDRGGSDSGANVLTF,TGCGCCAGCAGCCAAGATCGGGGAGGTTCTGACTCTGGGGCCAACGTCCTGACTTTC
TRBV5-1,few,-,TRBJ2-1,CASSLSTNEQFF,TGCGCCAGCAGCTTGAGCACGAATGAGCAGTTCTTC
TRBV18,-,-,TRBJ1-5,CASSPRVREGQPQHF,TGTGCCAGCTCACCACGAGTCAGGGAAGGCCAGCCCCAGCATTTT
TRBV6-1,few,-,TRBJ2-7,CASGGGVNYEQYF,TGTGCCAGCGGCGGCGGGGTTAACTACGAGCAGTACTTC
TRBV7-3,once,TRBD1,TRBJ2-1,CASSLKLRRQGVGEQFF,TGTGCCAGCAGCTTAAAATTGCGGCGGCAGGGGGTTGGAGAGCAGTTCTTC
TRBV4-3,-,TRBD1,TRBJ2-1,CASSRGQGSYNEQFF,TGCGCCAGCAGCCGGGGACAGGGCTCCTACAATGAGCAGTTCTTC
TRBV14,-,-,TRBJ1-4,CASSLGSPNEKLFF,TGTGCCAGCAGCCTTGGGAGCCCTAATGAAAAACTGTTTTTT
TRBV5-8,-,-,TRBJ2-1,CASSLYPEQFF,TGTGCCAGCAGCTTGTATCCTGAGCAGTTCTTC
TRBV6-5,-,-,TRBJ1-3,CASSRRAPRNTIYF,TGTGCCAGCAGCCGGCGGGCACCCAGGAACACCATATATTTT
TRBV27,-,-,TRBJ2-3,CASSLLQTPGGTDTQYF,TGTGCCAGCAGTTTGCTCCAGACCCCGGGAGGCACAGATACGCAGTATTTT
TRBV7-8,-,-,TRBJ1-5,CASSLEKQQPQHF,TGTGCCAGCAGCTTAGAGAAACAGCAGCCCCAGCATTTT
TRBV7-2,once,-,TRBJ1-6,CASSPIPPGSPNSPLHF,TGTGCCAGCAGCCCAATACCCCCAGGGTCCCCAAATTCACCCCTCCACTTT
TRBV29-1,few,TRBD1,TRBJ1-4,CSASRGTGSNEKLFF,TGCAGCGCTTCGAGGGGGACAGGGTCTAATGAAAAACTGTTTTTT
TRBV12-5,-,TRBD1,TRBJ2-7,CASATGTGEGEQYF,TGTGCTAGTGCCACCGGGACAGGGGAGGGCGAGCAGTACTTC
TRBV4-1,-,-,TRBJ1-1,CASSQDGAGKAFF,TGCGCCAGCAGCCAAGATGGGGCAGGGAAAGCTTTCTTT
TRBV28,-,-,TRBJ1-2,CASRLSNRGYGYTF,TGTGCCAGCAGACTTAGCAATAGGGGATATGGCTACACCTTC
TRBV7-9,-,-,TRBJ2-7,CASSLGQNLYEQYF,TGTGCCAGCAGCTTAGGCCAGAACCTCTACGAGCAGTACTTC
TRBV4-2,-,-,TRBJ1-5,CASRGGGIQPQHF,TGTGCCAGCAGAGGGGGGGGGATTCAGCCCCAGCATTTT
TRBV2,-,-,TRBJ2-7,CASSDPVHEQYF,TGTGCCAGCAGTGATCCGGTCCACGAGCAGTACTTC
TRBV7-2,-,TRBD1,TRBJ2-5,CASSQGQGGRETQYF,TGTGCCAGCAGCCAGGGACAGGGGGGGAGGGAGACCCAGTACTTC
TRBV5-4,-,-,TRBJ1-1,CASSLVGDTRGGTEAFF,TGTGCCAGCAGCTTGGTGGGTGACACCCGTGGTGGGACTGAAGCTTTCTTT